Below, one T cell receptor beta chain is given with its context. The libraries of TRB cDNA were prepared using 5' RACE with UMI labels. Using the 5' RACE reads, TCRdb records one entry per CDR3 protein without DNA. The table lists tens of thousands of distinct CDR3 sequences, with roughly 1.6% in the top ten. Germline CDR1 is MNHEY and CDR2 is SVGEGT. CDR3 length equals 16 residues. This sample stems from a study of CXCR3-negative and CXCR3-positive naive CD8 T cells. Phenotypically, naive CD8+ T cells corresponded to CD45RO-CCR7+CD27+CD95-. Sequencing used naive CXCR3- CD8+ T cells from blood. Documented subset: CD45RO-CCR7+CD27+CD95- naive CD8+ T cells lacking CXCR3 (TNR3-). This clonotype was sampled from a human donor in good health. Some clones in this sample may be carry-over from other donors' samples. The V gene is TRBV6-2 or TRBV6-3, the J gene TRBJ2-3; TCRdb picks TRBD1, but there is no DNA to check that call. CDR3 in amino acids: CASSGPRQGFTDTQYF.